The 28 T cell receptor beta chains reported below all come from one sample, sequenced in a study of identical twins. Via MiXCR, TCRdb re-called the 5' RACE reads, giving one row per CDR3 protein. In the table there are nearly 650,000 distinct CDR3 sequences, under 8.5% of which are singletons. The same specimen was also included in a second study, on yellow fever vaccine responses in identical twins.

Sequenced: PBMCs. The receptor set was obtained from a woman aged 18-35 years in good health.

This clonotype was found a few times. The rearrangement uses TRBV7-9 and TRBJ2-1; 10 bases map to TRBD1. CDR3 size: 16 residues. Looked up from germline, CDR1 is SEHNR and CDR2 is FQNEAQ (reference sequence). V gave up 0 bases and J gave up 4 bases; unmatched junction bases: 3. The CDR3 sequence: CASSLAVDRGYNEQFF. CDR3 DNA: TGTGCCAGCAGCTTAGCCGTGGACAGGGGGTACAATGAGCAGTTCTTC.

This clonotype was recorded at least ten times. J is TRBJ2-7 and V is TRBV7-8, with a possible D match to TRBD1 (6 bases). Per germline, CDR1 SGHVS and CDR2 FQNEAQ. CDR3 length: 13 residues. V was clipped by 0 bases and J by 6 bases, with 9 bases between them. In DNA, the CDR3 is TGTGCCAGCAGCTTAGCGCTGGGGGCCGAGCAGTACTTC. This translates into CASSLALGAEQYF.

This clonotype was picked up a small number of times. The chain has TRBV11-2 and TRBJ2-5; TRBD2 agrees at 9 bases. Germline-derived CDR1 and CDR2 are SGHAT and FQNNGV. The junction had 13 bases not matched to a gene; V was cut back by 6 bases and J by 5 bases. The CDR3 is made up of 16 amino acids. The CDR3 reads CASSYNLAGTRETQYF. The CDR3 DNA follows: TGTGCCAGCAGTTACAATCTAGCGGGGACGAGGGAGACCCAGTACTTC.

The V gene is TRBV28, the J gene TRBJ2-7; TRBD2 matches 9 bases. This CDR3 is 12 amino acids long. Germline values: CDR1 MDHEN, CDR2 SYDVKM. With V trimmed by 6 bases and J by 9 bases, 6 bases remained unmatched. DNA of the CDR3: TGTGCCAGCAGCTATAGCGGGAGTGGGCAGTACTTC. It is translated as CASSYSGSGQYF.

This clonotype was observed a handful of times. J is TRBJ2-5 and V is TRBV25-1; D might be TRBD2 (5 bases). Trimming removed 1 base from V and 3 bases from J, with 12 bases in between. CDR1 MGHDK and CDR2 SYGVNS come from the germline V gene. The CDR3 runs to 15 residues. The CDR3 bases are TGTGCCAGCAGTGAATGGAGTAGCGCCGAAGAGACCCAGTACTTC. It encodes CASSEWSSAEETQYF.

This clonotype has a count of ten or more. The chain couples TRBV7-9 to TRBJ2-2, with no clear D. In germline, CDR1 is SEHNR, CDR2 FQNEAQ (reference sequence). The ends were cut back, 1 base at V and 0 bases at J, with 3 bases in the middle. The CDR3 spans 14 residues. CDR3 nucleotides: TGTGCCAGCAGCTTAGACTCGAACACCGGGGAGCTGTTTTTT. It is translated as CASSLDSNTGELFF.

This clonotype was seen repeatedly, ten times or more. J is TRBJ1-6 and V is TRBV10-2, with TRBD1 matching over 8 bases. V was pared by 7 bases and J by 7 bases, with 3 bases of the junction left unmatched. The CDR3 length is 13 residues. Looked up from germline, CDR1 is WSHSY and CDR2 is SAAADI. CDR3 amino acids: CASTGQENSPLHF. CDR3 bases: TGCGCCAGCACGGGACAGGAGAATTCACCCCTCCACTTT.

This clonotype was counted between two and nine times. This chain uses TRBV14 with TRBJ2-1; 9 bases fit TRBD1. The CDR3 sequence is 15 residues long. The V segment lost 2 bases and the J segment 8 bases; nucleotides outside the gene matches: 7. Germline V lookup: CDR1 SGHDN, CDR2 FVKESK. CDR3 sequence: CASSQSGQGIHEQFF. CDR3 DNA sequence: TGTGCCAGCAGCCAAAGCGGACAGGGGATCCATGAGCAGTTCTTC.

This clonotype was seen a few times. The gene calls are TRBV7-9 and TRBJ1-1; D is uncertain. Germline lookup yields CDR1 SEHNR and CDR2 FQNEAQ (reference sequence). V lost 0 bases and J 8 bases, leaving 10 bases between the germline ends. There are 13 residues in the CDR3. The CDR3 here is CASSLAGGSEAFF. The DNA for the CDR3 is TGTGCCAGCAGCTTAGCCGGCGGGAGCGAAGCTTTCTTT.

This clonotype was detected ten times or more. The chain employs TRBV6-1 and TRBJ2-2; TRBD2 matches at 7 bases. Germline lookup yields CDR1 MNHNS and CDR2 SASEGT. J gave up 1 base and V 5 bases, and 4 bases lay outside the gene matches. This CDR3 is 15 amino acids long. The CDR3, as DNA: TGTGCCAGCAGTCTAGCGGCAGGGAACACCGGGGAGCTGTTTTTT. It specifies CASSLAAGNTGELFF.

V usage is TRBV12-5 and J usage is TRBJ2-7, with 10 bases matching TRBD2. The J segment lost 3 bases and the V segment lost 6 bases, leaving 5 bases of the junction unmatched. Germline V gene data show CDR1 as LGHNT and CDR2 as FRNRAP. CDR3 length: 14 residues. The CDR3 nucleotides are TGTGCTAGTGGGGCTAGCGGGAGTGACTACGAGCAGTACTTC. Translation gives CASGASGSDYEQYF.

This clonotype occurred a few times. V usage is TRBV5-6 and J usage is TRBJ2-5; D is unresolved. Germline-derived CDR1 and CDR2 are SGHDT and YYEEEE. The CDR3 length is 13 residues. V dropped 2 bases and J dropped 2 bases, with 7 bases sitting between them. The CDR3 sequence is CASSFQPQETQYF. DNA of the CDR3: TGTGCCAGCAGCTTTCAGCCGCAAGAGACCCAGTACTTC.

This clonotype was seen repeatedly, ten times or more. The gene calls are TRBV13 and TRBJ2-7; the match to TRBD2 covers 8 bases. Germline V CDR1 and CDR2: PRHDT, FYEKMQ (reference sequence). CDR3 length equals 13 residues. The V segment lost 4 bases and the J segment 2 bases; nucleotides outside the gene matches: 1. In nucleotides, the CDR3 is TGTGCCAGCAGCTATAGCGGGACCTACGAGCAGTACTTC. This codes for CASSYSGTYEQYF.

This clonotype has just a few counts. V is TRBV4-2 and J is TRBJ2-7; TRBD2 agrees at 8 bases. Trimming took 1 base from V and 6 from J; bases not matched to a gene: 8. The CDR3 contains 15 residues. The germline CDR1 and CDR2 sequences are LGHNA and YNFKEQ. The CDR3: CASSQVGAGAGEQYF. CDR3 DNA: TGTGCCAGCAGCCAAGTTGGAGCGGGAGCGGGCGAGCAGTACTTC.

This clonotype appeared many times. The chain links TRBV12-3 or TRBV12-4 to TRBJ1-5; a possible D gene is TRBD1 (5 bases). The CDR3 contains 15 residues. V was shortened by 6 bases and J by 2 bases, with 14 bases between the two germline ends. CDR3 DNA: TGTGCCAGCAGGCCTTGGGGGGTTGGCAATCAGCCCCAGCATTTT. Translated, it gives CASRPWGVGNQPQHF.

This clonotype has ten or more counts. The chain recombines TRBV5-1 with TRBJ1-6, with D unclear. Germline V gives CDR1 SGHRS, CDR2 YFSETQ. This CDR3 comprises 16 residues. V lost 0 bases, J lost 8 bases, and 15 bases lay in between. Here the CDR3 DNA reads TGCGCCAGCAGCTTGGTGGCGACCGAGTTTTATTCACCCCTCCACTTT. It is translated as CASSLVATEFYSPLHF.

This clonotype appeared many times. The rearrangement joins TRBV7-9 to TRBJ2-1; 9 nucleotides agree with TRBD2. CDR3 length: 17 amino acids. With 0 bases clipped from V and 3 bases from J, the junction kept 6 bases outside the gene matches. Germline assignment: CDR1 SEHNR and CDR2 FQNEAQ (reference sequence). This CDR3 is CASSLAGLAGIYNEQFF. The DNA of the CDR3 is TGTGCCAGCAGCTTAGCCGGCCTAGCGGGAATCTACAATGAGCAGTTCTTC.

This clonotype came up many times. The rearrangement uses TRBV24-1 and TRBJ2-2; 8 bases map to TRBD1. This CDR3 is built from 15 residues. CDR1 and CDR2 (germline): KGHDR, SFDVKD. The V gene end was trimmed by 9 bases and the J gene end by 2 bases; junction bases not matched to a gene: 7. The CDR3 reads CATQGQGRNTGELFF. In DNA form, the CDR3 reads TGTGCCACCCAAGGACAGGGTAGAAACACCGGGGAGCTGTTTTTT.

This clonotype has more than one count but fewer than ten. The rearrangement joins TRBV27 to TRBJ1-6, with 11 positions matching TRBD1. Germline values: CDR1 MNHEY, CDR2 SMNVEV (reference sequence). Germline trimming cut 0 bases from V and 9 bases from J; bases unmatched to any gene: 4. This CDR3 comprises 16 residues. The CDR3: CASSLSGDRGTSPLHF. CDR3 coding DNA: TGTGCCAGCAGTTTATCGGGGGACAGGGGGACTTCACCCCTCCACTTT.

This clonotype was observed a handful of times. This chain uses TRBV24-1 with TRBJ2-5; D is unclear. V was trimmed by 2 bases and J by 1 base, leaving 10 bases between them. Germline V gene sequence: CDR1 KGHDR, CDR2 SFDVKD. This CDR3 region has 15 residues. CDR3 loop: CATSDSTWFQETQYF. Written as DNA, the CDR3 is TGTGCCACCAGTGATTCGACTTGGTTCCAAGAGACCCAGTACTTC.

The rearrangement links TRBV29-1 to TRBJ2-5, with 8 bases aligning to TRBD1. Trimming at V came to 4 bases and at J to 5 bases, leaving 0 bases not matched to a gene. This CDR3 has 11 residues. Per the germline V gene, CDR1 is SQVTM and CDR2 is ANQGSEA. The CDR3 coding sequence is TGCAGCGTTGGACAGGGGGAGACCCAGTACTTC. It translates to CSVGQGETQYF.

This clonotype has more than one count but fewer than ten. The chain carries TRBV6-6 and TRBJ1-2; tentatively, D is TRBD1 (5 bases). This CDR3 is built from 13 residues. CDR1 and CDR2 from the germline V gene are MNHNY and SVGAGI (reference sequence). Trimming cost V 9 bases and J 11 bases, with 22 bases left between them. Here the CDR3 reads CASFHPLGGAYTF. CDR3 DNA sequence: TGTGCCAGTTTTCACCCCCTTGGGGGAGCGTACACCTTC.

This clonotype was counted many times. The rearrangement uses TRBV20-1 and TRBJ1-1, with 7 positions matching TRBD1. Trimming took 0 bases from V and 4 from J; bases not matched to a gene: 5. This CDR3 is 14 amino acids long. Germline CDR1 reads DFQATT; CDR2 reads SNEGSKA (reference sequence). CDR3 loop: CSARDNRGTTEAFF. DNA of the CDR3: TGCAGTGCTAGAGATAACAGGGGCACCACTGAAGCTTTCTTT.

This clonotype was picked up a small number of times. This rearrangement joins TRBV20-1 to TRBJ1-5; 7 bases align to TRBD1. V trimming: 6 bases; J trimming: 1 base; junction bases outside the gene matches: 3. This CDR3 region has 13 residues. CDR1 and CDR2 from the germline V gene are DFQATT and SNEGSKA (reference sequence). The CDR3 region has the DNA TGCAGTGCAAACAGGGGAAGCAATCAGCCCCAGCATTTT. It translates to CSANRGSNQPQHF.

This chain uses TRBV5-1 with TRBJ2-1, with D perhaps matching TRBD2 (7 bases). The CDR3 consists of 16 residues. CDR1 is SGHRS, CDR2 YFSETQ, per germline. V lost 4 bases to trimming and J lost 9 bases, with 23 bases between them. CDR3 in DNA: TGCGCCAGCAGCCTGCGGGGGCAGGCTAGCGGCGGTGAGCAGTTCTTC. This gives the protein CASSLRGQASGGEQFF.

This clonotype came up many times. The chain recombines TRBV7-9 with TRBJ2-5, with a possible D match to TRBD2 (6 bases). This CDR3 spans 14 amino acids. Trimming removed 4 bases at V and 4 bases at J, with 13 bases between. CDR1 and CDR2 from the germline V gene are SEHNR and FQNEAQ (reference sequence). This CDR3 is CASSSGNGRETQYF. The CDR3 region has the DNA TGTGCCAGCAGCTCGGGGAACGGGAGAGAGACCCAGTACTTC.

This clonotype has only a few counts. CDR3 sequence reads: CASTVGTREQFF. The CDR3 coding sequence is TGTGCCAGCACGGTGGGCACTCGTGAGCAGTTCTTC. The chain has TRBV11-2 and TRBJ2-1; no reliable D call. The CDR3 consists of 12 residues. The V gene's germline CDR1 is SGHAT and CDR2 FQNNGV. The V and J ends lost 7 bases and 9 bases respectively, with 13 bases between them.

This clonotype has a handful of counts. The chain employs TRBV6-1 and TRBJ2-4; TRBD1 matches at 7 bases. Trimming cost V 7 bases and J 4 bases; bases outside gene matches: 7. Germline V CDR1 and CDR2: MNHNS, SASEGT. The CDR3 is made up of 14 amino acids. The DNA of the CDR3 is TGTGCCAGCACTGGGACAGCCAAGAAAAACATTCAGTACTTC. Translated: CASTGTAKKNIQYF.